The clone carrying this T cell receptor (beta chain) was counted once. Profiled with immunoSEQ multiplex PCR; TCRdb holds only in-frame clones, not every one. This table holds fewer than 350,000 clones, roughly 90% found once. Germline CDR1 is MGHRA and CDR2 is YSYEKL. V was trimmed by 4 bases and J by 5 bases, leaving 20 bases between them. The CDR3 spans 16 residues. These data originate in a study of cytomegalovirus exposure and HLA in healthy donors. This sequence originates from a woman between 18 and 29 years old in good health and CMV-seronegative. Sequenced sample: PBMCs. The rearrangement uses TRBV4-1 and TRBJ2-5, with D hard to call. The CDR3 bases are TGCGCCAGCAGCCCCCTGTCGGCGAGGCGCTTGGAGACCCAGTACTTC. Translated, it gives CASSPLSARRLETQYF.